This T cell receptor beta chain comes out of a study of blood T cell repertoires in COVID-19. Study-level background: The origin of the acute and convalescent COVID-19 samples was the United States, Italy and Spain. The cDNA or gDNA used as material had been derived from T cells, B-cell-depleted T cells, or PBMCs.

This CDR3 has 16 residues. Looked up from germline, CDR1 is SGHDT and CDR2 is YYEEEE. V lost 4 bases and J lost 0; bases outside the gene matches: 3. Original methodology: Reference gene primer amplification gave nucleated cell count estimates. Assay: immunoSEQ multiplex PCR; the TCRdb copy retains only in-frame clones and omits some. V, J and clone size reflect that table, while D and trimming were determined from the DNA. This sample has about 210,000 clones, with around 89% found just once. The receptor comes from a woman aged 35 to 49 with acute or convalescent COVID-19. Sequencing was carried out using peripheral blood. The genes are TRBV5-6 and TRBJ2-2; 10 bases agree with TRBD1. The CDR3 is CASSGDRGSNTGELFF. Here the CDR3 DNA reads TGTGCCAGCAGCGGGGACAGGGGTTCGAACACCGGGGAGCTGTTTTTT.